The TCR beta chain under discussion was sequenced for a study of OX40 agonist ivuxolimab in advanced cancers. Study summary: An anti-OX40 (CD134) antibody with agonistic activity, ivuxolimab, was administered to patients. Patients assigned to dose escalation were diagnosed with hepatocellular carcinoma, melanoma, renal cell or head and neck cancer.

CDR3 length equals 14 residues. Between the trimmed V and J ends, which lost 4 bases and 4 bases, there was a span of 13 bases. Germline V lookup: CDR1 SGHAT, CDR2 FQDESV (reference sequence). Measured with immunoSEQ multiplex PCR; TCRdb has only the in-frame clones, and not every one. The profile shows about 79,000 clones, less than 95% of them singletons. The chain joins TRBV11-1 to TRBJ1-2, with a possible D match to TRBD1 (6 bases). The clonotype comes from an adult with an advanced solid tumor such as melanoma, head and neck, liver or kidney cancer. Sequencing used CD4+ or CD8+ T cells sorted from blood, obtained in a trial of the OX40 agonist ivuxolimab. The CDR3 here is CASSSQGEGYGYTF. CDR3 bases: TGTGCCAGCAGCTCACAGGGAGAAGGCTATGGCTACACCTTC.